The 32 T cell receptor beta chains presented below share a single source sample, sequenced in a study of T cell repertoires in cytomegalovirus infection. TCRdb passed the reads through MiXCR, listing each CDR3 protein once. The profile shows 250,000 to 300,000 distinct CDR3 sequences, about 26% of them singletons. The sample consisted of PBMCs. All receptors derive from a human donor in good health (CMV status not recorded). Some clones in this sample may be carry-over from other donors' samples.

This clonotype was picked up many times. The genes are TRBV6-5 and TRBJ1-5; no clear D. The V and J ends lost 5 bases and 2 bases respectively, with 10 bases between them. Germline V gene data show CDR1 as MNHEY and CDR2 as SVGAGI. This CDR3 is 14 amino acids long. The DNA of the CDR3 is TGTGCCAGCAGTCGGGTGCTCGGCAATCAGCCCCAGCATTTT. Protein product: CASSRVLGNQPQHF.

The chain joins TRBV20-1 to TRBJ2-2; D not certain. The CDR3 loop spans 13 amino acids. From germline, CDR1 is DFQATT and CDR2 SNEGSKA (reference sequence). Trimming left V 7 bases short and J 2 bases short, with 11 bases between. CDR3 DNA sequence: TGCAGTGTTGCCGGGCCCAACACCGGGGAGCTGTTTTTT. Translating it yields CSVAGPNTGELFF.

V is TRBV18 and J is TRBJ1-1; D is unresolved. Trimming took 3 bases from V and 4 from J, leaving 12 bases between them. The CDR3 length is 14 residues. Looked up from germline, CDR1 is KGHSH and CDR2 is LQKENI. CDR3 amino acids: CASSPDITFTEAFF. CDR3 sequence (DNA): TGTGCCAGCTCACCTGATATAACGTTCACTGAAGCTTTCTTT.

The rearrangement joins TRBV7-2 to TRBJ2-3; a possible D gene is TRBD1 (7 bases). The V end lost 5 bases, the J end lost 11 bases, and 20 bases lay between the germline ends. The CDR3 totals 14 residues. The germline gives CDR1 SGHTA, CDR2 FQGNSA. CDR3 sequence: CASSLDRAGGGQYF. CDR3 in DNA: TGTGCCAGCAGCCTCGACAGGGCCGGAGGGGGGCAGTATTTT.

In this sample, this clonotype turned up a few times. V usage is TRBV12-3 or TRBV12-4 and J usage is TRBJ2-5; D gene ambiguous. The CDR3 extends over 15 amino acids. Trimming pared 0 bases from V and 2 bases from J, leaving 10 bases between. CDR3 nucleotide sequence: TGTGCCAGCAGTTTAGCTCGGAGTTCACAAGAGACCCAGTACTTC. Its translation: CASSLARSSQETQYF.

This sequence joins TRBV7-2 and TRBJ1-1, with 8 bases lining up with TRBD1. With 5 bases clipped from V and 4 bases from J, the junction kept 9 bases outside the gene matches. Germline CDR1 is SGHTA and CDR2 is FQGNSA. The CDR3 spans 15 residues. The CDR3 is CASSGSGGWSTEAFF. CDR3 in DNA: TGTGCCAGCAGCGGATCAGGGGGCTGGAGCACTGAAGCTTTCTTT.

About this clonotype itself: The germline gene is not matched at one end of the junction; a read error may be the cause. This chain uses TRBV9 with TRBJ1-2; no reliable D call. Per germline, CDR1 SGDLS and CDR2 YYNGEE. The CDR3 is 11 residues long. CDR3 in DNA: TGTGCCAGCAGCGAACATGGTGCCATGGCCTTC. Its translation: CASSEHGAMAF. The entire variable domain, with the rest obtained from reference TRBV9 and TRBJ1-2, is as follows: DSGVTQTPKHLITATGQRVTLRCSPRSGDLSVYWYQQSLDQGLQFLIQYYNGEERAKGNILERFSAQQFPDLHSELNLSSLELGDSALYFCASSEHGAMAFGSGTRLTVV.

This clonotype was counted a few times. This rearrangement joins TRBV25-1 to TRBJ1-1; no firm D call. V was clipped by 4 bases and J by 5 bases, with 14 bases between them. The germline gives CDR1 MGHDK, CDR2 SYGVNS. This CDR3 is built from 14 residues. The CDR3 nucleotides are TGTGCCAGCAGTGGCGGCGGATTAGTGACTGAAGCTTTCTTT. Translated, it gives CASSGGGLVTEAFF.

The chain employs TRBV28 and TRBJ1-6; TRBD1 matches at 10 bases. Germline V gene data show CDR1 as MDHEN and CDR2 as SYDVKM. The CDR3 loop spans 14 amino acids. With 10 bases clipped from V and 9 bases from J, the junction kept 9 bases outside the gene matches. The CDR3 protein is CATRGQGMSSPLHF. The CDR3 region has the DNA TGTGCCACTCGGGGACAGGGGATGAGTTCACCCCTCCACTTT.

This clonotype was seen more than once but under ten times. The chain recombines TRBV5-6 with TRBJ2-2, with D hard to call. V was trimmed by 4 bases and J by 5 bases, leaving 15 bases between them. The length of the CDR3 is 15 residues. Germline V gene lookup returns CDR1 SGHDT and CDR2 YYEEEE. The CDR3 nucleotides are TGTGCCAGCAGCGTCCTAGGACGTGAGACCGGGGAGCTGTTTTTT. Amino acid sequence: CASSVLGRETGELFF.

The chain has TRBV2 and TRBJ2-2; D uncertain. There are 14 residues in the CDR3. The germline gives CDR1 SNHLY, CDR2 FYNNEI. V gave up 8 bases and J gave up 5 bases, with 15 bases separating them. CDR3 in DNA: TGTGCCAGCGGGAAGGCAGTCTCTACCGGGGAGCTGTTTTTT. Translating it yields CASGKAVSTGELFF.

As to this clonotype: A read error may account for a junction end that differs from germline. The rearrangement joins TRBV29-1 to TRBJ2-1; D might be TRBD2 (5 bases). CDR1 SQVTM and CDR2 ANQGSEA come from the germline V gene. The CDR3 sequence is 12 residues long. CDR3 coding DNA: TGCAGCGTTAAAGAGGGTTTAGGTGAGCAGTTCTTC. It specifies CSVKEGLGEQFF.

The DNA of the CDR3 is TGTGCCATCAGCTCAGACAGGGGGTATGGCTACACCTTC. Amino acids: CAISSDRGYGYTF. The chain has TRBV10-3 and TRBJ1-2; TRBD1 agrees at 9 bases. Germline values: CDR1 ENHRY, CDR2 SYGVKD. Trimming cost V 6 bases and J 5 bases; bases outside gene matches: 4. The CDR3 contains 13 residues.

This clonotype was recorded many times. V is TRBV28 and J is TRBJ2-2, with TRBD2 as a possible D gene (8 bases). This CDR3 contains 15 residues. Trimming left V 8 bases short and J 3 bases short, with 16 bases between. Germline CDR1 and CDR2: MDHEN and SYDVKM. This CDR3 is CASLRGGQYTGELFF. The CDR3 DNA reads as TGTGCCAGCCTCCGGGGGGGACAGTACACCGGGGAGCTGTTTTTT.

The rearrangement joins TRBV28 to TRBJ2-7; D unresolved. The CDR3 loop spans 14 amino acids. Germline loops: CDR1 MDHEN, CDR2 SYDVKM. The V gene lost 3 bases and the J gene lost 1 base, with 10 bases spanning the gap. The CDR3 protein is CASSLGYRSYEQYF. The CDR3 nucleotides read TGTGCCAGCAGTTTGGGGTATAGATCCTACGAGCAGTACTTC.

In this sample, this clonotype turned up many times. The chain links TRBV12-3 or TRBV12-4 to TRBJ2-2; D gene uncertain. With 1 base removed from V and 1 base from J, the gap between germline ends came to 7 bases. The CDR3 is 15 amino acids. The CDR3 loop reads CASSLGDGNTGELFF. CDR3 nucleotide sequence: TGTGCCAGCAGTTTAGGGGATGGGAACACCGGGGAGCTGTTTTTT.

The DNA of the CDR3 is TGCAGCGTTCAGACAGGGGGCAATCAGCCCCAGCATTTT. This translates into CSVQTGGNQPQHF. The rearrangement uses TRBV29-1 and TRBJ1-5; 8 positions agree with TRBD1. J gave up 2 bases and V 5 bases, and 2 bases lay outside the gene matches. The CDR3 length is 13 residues. Germline CDR1 reads SQVTM; CDR2 reads ANQGSEA. Supplemented by reference TRBV29-1 and TRBJ1-5, the full variable domain reads SAVISQKPSRDICQRGTSLTIQCQVDSQVTMMFWYRQQPGQSLTLIATANQGSEATYESGFVIDKFPISRPNLTFSTLTVSNMSPEDSSIYLCSVQTGGNQPQHFGDGTRLSIL.

The CDR3 is CASKGRSGYIQYF. The CDR3 region has the DNA TGTGCCAGTAAGGGCCGATCCGGGTACATTCAGTACTTC. The V gene is TRBV19, the J gene TRBJ2-4; D not resolved. The germline CDR1 and CDR2 sequences are LNHDA and SQIVND (reference sequence). There are 13 residues in the CDR3. V was clipped by 7 bases and J by 8 bases, with 15 bases between them.

This chain links TRBV7-2 with TRBJ2-3; TRBD1 matches at 9 bases. This CDR3 has 14 amino acids. J lost 5 bases, V lost 1 base, and 1 base had no gene match. Per germline, CDR1 SGHTA and CDR2 FQGNSA. The CDR3 coding sequence is TGTGCCAGCAGCTTAGAGACAGGGGGAGATACGCAGTATTTT. Its translation: CASSLETGGDTQYF. Based on the CDR3 plus reference TRBV7-2 and TRBJ2-3, the full variable domain is GAGVSQSPSNKVTEKGKDVELRCDPISGHTALYWYRQSLGQGLEFLIYFQGNSAPDKSGLPSDRFSAERTGGSVSTLTIQRTQQEDSAVYLCASSLETGGDTQYFGPGTRLTVL.

This clonotype occurred many times. The chain joins TRBV2 to TRBJ1-6; D perhaps matches TRBD1 (5 bases). Trimming took 6 bases from V and 7 from J, leaving 13 bases between them. The CDR3 totals 14 residues. Germline assignment: CDR1 SNHLY and CDR2 FYNNEI. CDR3 sequence reads: CASRGPFGNSPLHF. CDR3 nucleotide sequence: TGTGCCAGCAGGGGGCCTTTTGGGAATTCACCCCTCCACTTT. The full variable domain, rest sourced from reference TRBV2 and TRBJ1-6, is EPEVTQTPSHQVTQMGQEVILRCVPISNHLYFYWYRQILGQKVEFLVSFYNNEISEKSEIFDDQFSVERPDGSNFTLKIRSTKLEDSAMYFCASRGPFGNSPLHFGNGTRLTVT.

The rearrangement uses TRBV12-3 or TRBV12-4 and TRBJ1-5; TRBD1 matches 7 bases. This CDR3 contains 12 residues. After removal of 5 bases from V and 5 bases from J, the junction contained 0 bases not matched to a gene. DNA for the CDR3: TGTGCCAGCAGTACAGGGGATCAGCCCCAGCATTTT. Its protein is CASSTGDQPQHF.

The J gene is TRBJ2-2, the V gene TRBV19, with D uncertain. The germline V and J ends were trimmed by 5 bases and 4 bases, with 8 bases remaining between them. Germline V gene lookup returns CDR1 LNHDA and CDR2 SQIVND (reference sequence). This CDR3 is 13 amino acids long. The CDR3 nucleotides read TGTGCCAGTAGTGCCTCGGGCACCGGGGAGCTGTTTTTT. It specifies CASSASGTGELFF. Based on the CDR3 plus reference TRBV19 and TRBJ2-2, the full variable domain is DGGITQSPKYLFRKEGQNVTLSCEQNLNHDAMYWYRQDPGQGLRLIYYSQIVNDFQKGDIAEGYSVSREKKESFPLTVTSAQKNPTAFYLCASSASGTGELFFGEGSRLTVL.

This chain links TRBV29-1 with TRBJ1-6, with 9 bases lining up with TRBD1. This CDR3 has 15 amino acids. Germline V gives CDR1 SQVTM, CDR2 ANQGSEA. With V trimmed by 6 bases and J by 5 bases, 8 bases remained unmatched. The CDR3 is CSVNRGRLHNSPLHF. The CDR3 nucleotides are TGCAGCGTGAACAGGGGGCGCTTACATAATTCACCCCTCCACTTT.

This clonotype was found a few times. This chain connects TRBV29-1 to TRBJ2-1; D is unresolved. Per germline, CDR1 SQVTM and CDR2 ANQGSEA. Trimming removed 7 bases from V and 0 bases from J, with 10 bases in between. This CDR3 comprises 13 residues. CDR3 bases: TGCAGCGCCGGAGCTAGCTCCTACAATGAGCAGTTCTTC. Protein sequence: CSAGASSYNEQFF.

This clonotype was detected only a few times. The chain carries TRBV5-6 and TRBJ2-5, with D perhaps TRBD1 (5 bases). Germline assignment: CDR1 SGHDT and CDR2 YYEEEE. Trimming cost V 1 base and J 3 bases, with 10 bases left between them. The CDR3 consists of 14 residues. The CDR3 reads CASSLTGREETQYF. The CDR3 bases are TGTGCCAGCAGCTTGACCGGCAGGGAAGAGACCCAGTACTTC.

The chain joins TRBV28 to TRBJ2-5, with D hard to call. Trimming removed 4 bases from V and 2 bases from J, with 5 bases in between. Per the germline V gene, CDR1 is MDHEN and CDR2 is SYDVKM. The CDR3 contains 12 residues. CDR3 amino acids: CASSYLQETQYF. The CDR3, as DNA: TGTGCCAGCAGTTACCTACAAGAGACCCAGTACTTC.

The V call is TRBV5-1, the J call TRBJ1-5; TRBD1 matches 7 bases. Trimming cost V 0 bases and J 3 bases; bases outside gene matches: 3. CDR3 length: 15 amino acids. Germline values: CDR1 SGHRS, CDR2 YFSETQ. DNA for the CDR3: TGCGCCAGCAGCTTGGGGGACAGCTCCAATCAGCCCCAGCATTTT. Its translation: CASSLGDSSNQPQHF.

This clonotype was seen only a few times. V and J are TRBV12-3 or TRBV12-4 and TRBJ2-3, with a weak D call TRBD1 (5 bases). V dropped 3 bases and J dropped 0 bases, with 10 bases sitting between them. This CDR3 region has 15 residues. CDR3 region: CASSFGALSTDTQYF. The CDR3 region has the DNA TGTGCCAGCAGTTTTGGGGCATTAAGCACAGATACGCAGTATTTT.

Many counts were recorded for this clonotype. V and J are TRBV11-2 and TRBJ2-7; 14 bases map to TRBD2. Germline CDR1 reads SGHAT; CDR2 reads FQNNGV. This CDR3 is 15 amino acids long. V gave up 4 bases and J gave up 6 bases; unmatched junction bases: 5. CDR3 in DNA: TGTGCCAGCAGCTCGGGACTAGCGGGAGTGTCCGAGCAGTACTTC. Amino acids: CASSSGLAGVSEQYF.

Ten or more counts support this clonotype. The rearrangement links TRBV6-2 or TRBV6-3 to TRBJ2-7; D uncertain. This CDR3 has 13 residues. Deletions cut 6 bases from V and 3 bases from J, with 12 bases between. Germline CDR1 MNHEY, CDR2 SVGEGT. CDR3 in DNA: TGTGCCAGCAGCCAATTTTTGCACTACGAGCAGTACTTC. Amino acids: CASSQFLHYEQYF.

The V gene is TRBV11-2, the J gene TRBJ1-1; maybe TRBD1 (5 bases). There are 18 residues in the CDR3. The V gene's germline CDR1 is SGHAT and CDR2 FQNNGV. Trimming took off 1 base at V and 6 bases at J, with 24 bases between the two ends. For the CDR3, the DNA is TGTGCCAGCAGCTTAGGGCCCTCAGGGCCTGTGGTAAGCTCTGAAGCTTTCTTT. Encoded protein: CASSLGPSGPVVSSEAFF. Looking up the rest from reference TRBV11-2 and TRBJ1-1 gives the full variable domain: EAGVAQSPRYKIIEKRQSVAFWCNPISGHATLYWYQQILGQGPKLLIQFQNNGVVDDSQLPKDRFSAERLKGVDSTLKIQPAKLEDSAVYLCASSLGPSGPVVSSEAFFGQGTRLTVV.

The V gene is TRBV7-2, the J gene TRBJ2-1, with D maybe TRBD1 (6 bases). The germline gives CDR1 SGHTA, CDR2 FQGNSA. Trimming cost V 5 bases and J 7 bases, with 18 bases left between them. The CDR3 sequence is 15 residues long. The DNA for the CDR3 is TGTGCCAGCAGCATACAGGGCACCTTGATAAATGAGCAGTTCTTC. It specifies CASSIQGTLINEQFF.